The T cell receptor (beta chain) described here comes from a study of Ad26.COV2.S vaccination and SARS-CoV-2 variants. The data were produced by immunoSEQ multiplex PCR, yet TCRdb's version contains in-frame clones alone and is incomplete. The table includes roughly 510,000 clones, roughly 85% detected once. Treatment described: some 19 received Ad26.COV2.S at low or high dose, single or two shots; 5 received placebo; per-sample allocation not given. Sample collection was performed on day 63 after the first vaccine or placebo injection. The V and J ends lost 5 bases and 2 bases respectively, with 9 bases between them. The germline V gene has CDR1 LNHNV and CDR2 YYDKDF (reference sequence). The CDR3 covers 13 residues.

This receptor was taken from a person between 18 and 65 years old who received the Ad26.COV2.S COVID-19 vaccine or a placebo. The specimen comprised peripheral blood, sampled in a trial of Ad26.COV2.S vaccine versus placebo. The chain has TRBV15 and TRBJ2-5; the D is unclear. The CDR3 reads CATSLEIQETQYF. The CDR3 DNA is TGTGCCACCAGCTTAGAGATACAAGAGACCCAGTACTTC. The full variable domain, its missing parts supplied by reference TRBV15 and TRBJ2-5, is DAMVIQNPRYQVTQFGKPVTLSCSQTLNHNVMYWYQQKSSQAPKLLFHYYDKDFNNEADTPDNFQSRRPNTSFCFLDIRSPGLGDTAMYLCATSLEIQETQYFGPGTRLLVL.